The 4 T cell receptor beta chains reported below all come from one sample, sequenced in a study of metastatic and nonmetastatic thyroid tumors. Using MiXCR, TCRdb reanalyzed the PCR reads. The data show over 50,000 clones, 30% seen once. Each patient came to thyroid surgery without any prior treatment (of any kind). The sequenced sample was blood. The receptors were sampled from a female donor with papillary thyroid cancer or a benign thyroid nodule (not recorded which). Some clones in this sample may be carry-over from other donors' samples.

This chain links TRBV28 with TRBJ2-7, with a weak D call TRBD1 (5 bases). The CDR3 length is 14 residues. Germline CDR1 is MDHEN and CDR2 is SYDVKM. V lost 5 bases, J lost 5 bases, and 16 bases lay in between. The CDR3 spells CASSTPQGAHEQYF. DNA for the CDR3: TGTGCCAGCAGTACCCCCCAAGGGGCCCACGAGCAGTACTTC. Together with reference TRBV28 and TRBJ2-7, the CDR3 gives the full variable domain: DVKVTQSSRYLVKRTGEKVFLECVQDMDHENMFWYRQDPGLGLRLIYFSYDVKMKEKGDIPEGYSVSREKKERFSLILESASTNQTSMYLCASSTPQGAHEQYFGPGTRLTVT.

J is TRBJ2-7 and V is TRBV7-3, with 8 bases aligning to TRBD2. Trimming took 5 bases from V and 3 from J; bases not matched to a gene: 9. CDR1 and CDR2 (germline): SGHTA, FQGTGA. The CDR3 has 15 residues. For the CDR3, the DNA is TGTGCCAGCAGCCAAGGGGCGGGAGGTTTCTACGAGCAGTACTTC. Translated, it gives CASSQGAGGFYEQYF.

Worth noting for this clone: A read error may account for a junction end that differs from germline. The chain couples TRBV9 to TRBJ2-7, with TRBD1 as a possible D gene (6 bases). The CDR3 is 15 residues long. CDR1 is SGDLS, CDR2 YYNGEE, per germline. In nucleotides, the CDR3 is TGTGCCAGCAGCGTAGCGGGGACATTTTCCTGCGAGCAGTACTTC. Residues: CASSVAGTFSCEQYF.

This clone was detected many times. A junction boundary mismatches the germline segment, possibly from a read error. In the same sample, other DNA sequences code for this CDR3. This chain links TRBV20-1 with TRBJ2-7, with 12 bases that match TRBD1. CDR3 length equals 12 residues. Per the germline V gene, CDR1 is DFQATT and CDR2 is SNEGSKA (reference sequence). CDR3 coding DNA: TGCGTTGCCGGGACAGGGGGCTACGAGCAGTATTTC. This gives the protein CVAGTGGYEQYF.